The present T cell receptor (beta chain) was sequenced within a study of graft-versus-host responses after intestinal transplantation. Method: immunoSEQ multiplex PCR; TCRdb's copy keeps in-frame clones and lacks some. Of tens of thousands of clones in the sample, around 91% were seen once. Germline V gives CDR1 LGHNA, CDR2 YNFKEQ. The CDR3 extends over 15 amino acids. V was trimmed by 3 bases and J by 4 bases, leaving 15 bases between them. This TCR came from a human patient who received an intestinal transplant, so some T cells may come from the graft donor. The V call is TRBV4-2, the J call TRBJ1-2; D gene ambiguous. The sample was PBMCs, taken 118 to 130 days after intestinal transplantation. This CDR3 is CASSHASDGTYGYTF. Written as DNA, the CDR3 is TGTGCCAGCAGCCACGCCTCCGACGGCACCTATGGCTACACCTTC.